This TCR beta chain was profiled in a study of Graves' ophthalmopathy and Graves' hyperthyroidism. Study findings and constraints: Sensitivity reached approximately 89% and specificity over 65% for a 13-signature model separating ophthalmopathy from stable hyperthyroidism.

The term stable hyperthyroidism indicated an absence of ophthalmopathy within 18 months of follow-up. This clonotype was seen repeatedly, ten times or more. As yet, its antigen is unknown. Researchers took RNA transcripts and amplified TCR beta CDR3 regions from them. Second-round multiplex PCR followed a first-round RT-PCR using HTBI primers. TCRdb re-called the multiplex PCR reads with MiXCR, one entry per CDR3 protein. The sample lists roughly 420,000 distinct CDR3 sequences; approximately 21% were seen once. The trim removed 0 bases at V and 3 bases at J, leaving 3 bases unmatched. CDR1 is SGHRS and CDR2 is YFSETQ in the germline V gene. The CDR3 has 15 amino acids.

The chain links TRBV5-1 to TRBJ1-5, with TRBD1 identical over 7 bases. This sequence originates from a woman younger than 30 with stable Graves' hyperthyroidism. Sample: peripheral blood. CDR3 protein: CASSLGQGHNQPQHF. The DNA for the CDR3 is TGCGCCAGCAGCTTGGGACAGGGACACAATCAGCCCCAGCATTTT.